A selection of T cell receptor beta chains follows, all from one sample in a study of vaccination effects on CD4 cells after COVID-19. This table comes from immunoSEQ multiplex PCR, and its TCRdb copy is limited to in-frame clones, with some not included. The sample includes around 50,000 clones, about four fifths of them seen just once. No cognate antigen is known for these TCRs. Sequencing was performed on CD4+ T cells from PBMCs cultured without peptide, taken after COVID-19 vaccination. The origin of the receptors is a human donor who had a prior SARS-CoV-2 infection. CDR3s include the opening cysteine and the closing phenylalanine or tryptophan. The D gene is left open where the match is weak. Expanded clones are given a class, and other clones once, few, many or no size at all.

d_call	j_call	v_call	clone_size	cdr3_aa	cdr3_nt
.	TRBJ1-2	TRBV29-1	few	CSVDPGKRGWAGYTF	TGCAGCGTTGATCCGGGGAAGCGAGGCTGGGCCGGCTACACCTTC
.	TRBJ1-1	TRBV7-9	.	CASSLSGLMNTEAFF	TGTGCCAGCAGCTTATCAGGGTTAATGAACACTGAAGCTTTCTTT
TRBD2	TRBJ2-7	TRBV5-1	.	CASSIRSGGNTYEQYF	TGCGCCAGCAGCATAAGAAGCGGGGGGAACACCTACGAGCAGTACTTC
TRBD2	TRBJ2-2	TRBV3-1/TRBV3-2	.	CASSQEGLAGPGELFF	TGTGCCAGCAGCCAAGAAGGGCTAGCGGGTCCCGGGGAGCTGTTTTTT
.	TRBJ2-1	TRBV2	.	CASSEGGWGAPEQFF	TGTGCCAGCAGTGAAGGGGGGTGGGGGGCGCCTGAGCAGTTCTTC
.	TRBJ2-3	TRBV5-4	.	CASSASPESTDTQYF	TGTGCCAGCAGCGCTAGTCCGGAGAGCACAGATACGCAGTATTTT
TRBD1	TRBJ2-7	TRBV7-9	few	CASSLWPQDRGGYEQYF	TGTGCCAGCAGCTTATGGCCCCAAGACAGGGGAGGCTACGAGCAGTACTTC
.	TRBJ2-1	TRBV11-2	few	CASSLLNGLSEQFF	TGTGCCAGCAGCTTATTAAACGGCTTGTCAGAGCAGTTCTTC
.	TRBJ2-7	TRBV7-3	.	CASSLTGGSTSYEQYF	TGTGCCAGCAGCTTGACGGGGGGCTCTACCTCCTACGAGCAGTACTTC
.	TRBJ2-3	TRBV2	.	CASSEPAGGSTDTQYF	TGTGCCAGCAGTGAGCCGGCGGGCGGGAGCACAGATACGCAGTATTTT
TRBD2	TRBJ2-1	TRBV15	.	CATTSGSAGEYNEQFF	TGTGCCACCACGTCAGGATCCGCGGGAGAATACAATGAGCAGTTCTTC
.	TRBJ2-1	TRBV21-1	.	CASSKPTSGTDEQFF	TGTGCCAGCAGCAAACCGACTAGCGGGACAGATGAGCAGTTCTTC
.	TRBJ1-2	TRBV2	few	CASSDQGFSGGYTF	TGTGCCAGCAGTGATCAGGGCTTCTCGGGCGGCTACACCTTC
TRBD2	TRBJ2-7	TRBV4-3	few	CASSQDFGTSYSF	TGCGCCAGCAGCCAAGATTTCGGGACTAGTTATTCCTTC
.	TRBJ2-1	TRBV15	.	CATSIDRNEQFF	TGTGCCACCAGCATAGACAGGAATGAGCAGTTCTTC
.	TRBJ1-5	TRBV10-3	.	CAISVVDTDQPQHF	TGTGCCATCAGTGTGGTGGACACAGATCAGCCCCAGCATTTT
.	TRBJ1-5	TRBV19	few	CASSMEGGATQPQHF	TGTGCCAGTAGTATGGAAGGGGGGGCTACTCAGCCCCAGCATTTT
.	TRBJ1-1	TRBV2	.	CASSDLGDYTEAFF	TGTGCCAGCAGTGATCTCGGGGATTACACTGAAGCTTTCTTT
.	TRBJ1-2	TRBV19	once	CASSTDPDSYGYTF	TGTGCCAGTAGTACCGATCCGGACAGCTATGGCTACACCTTC
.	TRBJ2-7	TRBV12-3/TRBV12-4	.	CASNQQHSYEQYF	TGTGCCAGCAATCAGCAGCACTCCTACGAGCAGTACTTC
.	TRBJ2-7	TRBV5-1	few	CASSPAAGELYEQYF	TGCGCCAGCAGCCCAGCCGCCGGGGAATTATACGAGCAGTACTTC
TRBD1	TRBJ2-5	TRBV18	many	CASSPLTGGRETQYF	TGTGCCAGCTCACCCCTTACAGGGGGACGAGAGACCCAGTACTTC
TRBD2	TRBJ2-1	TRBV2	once	CASSGTSGLREQFF	TGTGCCAGCAGTGGGACTAGCGGCCTCCGTGAGCAGTTCTTC
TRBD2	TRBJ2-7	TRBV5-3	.	CARSLAWGGRPYEQYF	TGTGCCAGAAGCTTGGCCTGGGGGGGACGGCCCTACGAGCAGTACTTC
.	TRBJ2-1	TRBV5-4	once	CASSRDGSSYNEQFF	TGTGCCAGCAGCCGGGACGGGAGCTCCTACAATGAGCAGTTCTTC
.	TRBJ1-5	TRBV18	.	CASSPGLRGGNQPQHF	TGTGCCAGCTCACCGGGATTGAGGGGGGGGAATCAGCCCCAGCATTTT
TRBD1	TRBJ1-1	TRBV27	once	CASSFNRGTEAFF	TGTGCCAGCAGTTTTAACAGGGGGACTGAAGCTTTCTTT
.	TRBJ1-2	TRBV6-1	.	CASSESVLGQLYGYTF	TGTGCCAGCAGTGAATCGGTTCTGGGGCAGCTCTATGGCTACACCTTC
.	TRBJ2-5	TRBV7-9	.	CASSLGRGNQETQYF	TGTGCCAGCAGCTTAGGGAGGGGTAACCAAGAGACCCAGTACTTC
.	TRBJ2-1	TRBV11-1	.	CASSPSGTSSYNEQFF	TGTGCCAGCAGCCCCTCCGGGACCAGCTCCTACAATGAGCAGTTCTTC
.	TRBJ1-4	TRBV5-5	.	CASSLEPGATNEKLFF	TGTGCCAGCAGCTTGGAGCCAGGAGCAACTAATGAAAAACTGTTTTTT
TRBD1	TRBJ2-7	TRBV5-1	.	CASSLEGADTYEQYF	TGCGCCAGCAGCTTGGAGGGGGCAGATACCTACGAGCAGTACTTC
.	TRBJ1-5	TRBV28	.	CASSLRGVYWTVHF	TGTGCCAGCAGTTTAAGGGGGGTTTACTGGACCGTGCATTTT
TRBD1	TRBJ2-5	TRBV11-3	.	CASSLTGVLETQYF	TGTGCCAGCAGCCTGACAGGGGTTCTCGAGACCCAGTACTTC
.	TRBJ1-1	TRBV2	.	CASSVDDGSEAFF	TGTGCCAGCAGTGTGGACGACGGGTCGGAAGCTTTCTTT
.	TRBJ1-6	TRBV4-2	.	CASSQGGAHRTAGSGTLHF	TGTGCCAGCAGCCAAGGGGGCGCTCATCGGACAGCTGGATCCGGAACCCTCCACTTT
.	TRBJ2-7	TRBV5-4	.	CATAVAAEGEQYF	TGTGCCACCGCAGTTGCGGCGGAGGGCGAGCAGTACTTC
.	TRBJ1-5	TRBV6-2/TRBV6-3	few	CASSSFSRVQPQHF	TGTGCCAGCAGTTCCTTCAGCAGGGTTCAGCCCCAGCATTTT
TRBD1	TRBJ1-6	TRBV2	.	CASSALMGQANSPLHF	TGTGCCAGCAGTGCCTTGATGGGACAGGCTAATTCACCCCTCCACTTT
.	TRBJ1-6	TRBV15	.	CATSRGGGIYNSPLHF	TGTGCCACCAGCAGAGGGGGCGGAATCTATAATTCACCCCTCCACTTT
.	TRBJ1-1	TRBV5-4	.	CASSSALSMNTEAFF	TGTGCCAGCAGCTCGGCACTTAGTATGAACACTGAAGCTTTCTTT
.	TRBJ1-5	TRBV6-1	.	CASSDVWGPGNQPQHF	TGTGCCAGCAGTGACGTTTGGGGGCCGGGCAATCAGCCCCAGCATTTT
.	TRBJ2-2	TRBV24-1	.	CATSDSRPTNTGELFF	TGTGCCACCAGTGACTCAAGACCGACGAACACCGGGGAGCTGTTTTTT
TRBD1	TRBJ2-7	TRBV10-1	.	CASSGGQESYEQYF	TGCGCCAGCAGTGGGGGACAGGAGTCCTACGAGCAGTACTTC
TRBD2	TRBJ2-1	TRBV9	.	CASSVIPGTSGTGYNEQFF	TGTGCCAGCAGCGTAATACCGGGGACTAGCGGGACGGGGTACAATGAGCAGTTCTTC
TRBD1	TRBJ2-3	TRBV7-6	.	CASSLFPAGRGRGPSTDTQYF	TGTGCCAGCAGCTTATTCCCTGCGGGTAGGGGGCGCGGACCTAGCACAGATACGCAGTATTTT
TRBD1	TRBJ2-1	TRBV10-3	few	CAISETGALPYNEQFF	TGTGCCATCAGTGAAACAGGGGCCCTACCATACAATGAGCAGTTCTTC
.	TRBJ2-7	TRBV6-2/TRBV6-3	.	CASSYLSGWRVGNEQYF	TGTGCCAGCAGTTACCTATCCGGGTGGCGGGTCGGGAACGAGCAGTACTTC
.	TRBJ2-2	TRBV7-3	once	CASSFTLGGELFF	TGTGCCAGCAGCTTCACCTTGGGCGGGGAGCTGTTTTTT
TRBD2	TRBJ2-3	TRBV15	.	CATSRDRGSGVLSSTDTQYF	TGTGCCACCAGCAGAGATCGGGGTAGCGGGGTTTTGTCGAGCACAGATACGCAGTATTTT
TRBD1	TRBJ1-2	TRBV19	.	CASSQRDSRYGYTF	TGTGCCAGTAGTCAACGGGACAGCCGCTATGGCTACACCTTC
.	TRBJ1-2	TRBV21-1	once	CASSKEIDDGYTF	TGTGCCAGCAGCAAAGAGATAGACGATGGCTACACCTTC
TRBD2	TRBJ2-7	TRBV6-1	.	CASSETIAGGLYEQYF	TGTGCCAGCAGTGAGACGATAGCGGGGGGACTATACGAGCAGTACTTC
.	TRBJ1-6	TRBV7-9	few	CASSSGQYNSPLHF	TGTGCCAGCAGCTCAGGACAGTATAATTCACCCCTCCACTTT
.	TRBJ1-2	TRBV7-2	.	CASSLLGVTNYGYTF	TGTGCCAGCAGCTTACTCGGGGTAACTAACTATGGCTACACCTTC
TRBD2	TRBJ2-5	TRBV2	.	CADRGLAGKWTQYF	TGTGCCGATCGGGGGCTAGCGGGAAAGTGGACCCAGTACTTC
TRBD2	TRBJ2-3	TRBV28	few	CASRGLRLAGTDTQYF	TGTGCCAGCAGAGGCCTGAGGCTAGCGGGCACAGATACGCAGTATTTT
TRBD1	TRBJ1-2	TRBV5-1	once	CASSLTGTVDGYTF	TGCGCCAGCAGCTTAACCGGGACAGTGGATGGCTACACCTTC
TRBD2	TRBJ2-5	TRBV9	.	CASSPGPKDGGEVWETQYF	TGTGCCAGCAGCCCCGGACCCAAGGACGGGGGGGAGGTTTGGGAGACCCAGTACTTC